The 20 T cell receptor beta chains given below trace back to one sample, sequenced in a study of blood T cells in healthy people across ages. Through a sample-barcoded 5' primer and a J-beta primer mix, a second PCR was run for roughly 6 to 12 cycles. Using its own MiXCR run on the 5' RACE reads, TCRdb lists one record per CDR3 protein. Of 800,000 or so distinct CDR3 sequences in the sample, about half are singletons; the top ten hold 18%. The specimen was blood. The receptors stem from an elderly man in good health.

This clonotype has more than one count but fewer than ten. The rearrangement uses TRBV25-1 and TRBJ2-7; D perhaps matches TRBD1 (6 bases). Trimming left V 4 bases short and J 3 bases short, with 13 bases between. Germline-derived CDR1 and CDR2 are MGHDK and SYGVNS. The CDR3 is 14 residues long. The CDR3 bases are TGTGCCAGCAGTGTTACAGGGTACGGCTACGAGCAGTACTTC. Translating gives CASSVTGYGYEQYF.

This clonotype was counted a few times. The rearrangement links TRBV7-2 to TRBJ2-7, with 7 bases identical to TRBD1. Trimming took 5 bases from V and 7 from J; bases not matched to a gene: 11. This CDR3 has 14 residues. The germline CDR1 and CDR2 sequences are SGHTA and FQGNSA. The DNA of the CDR3 is TGTGCCAGCAGCCCTAGAGGGGGCCCTTGGGAGCAGTACTTC. It codes for CASSPRGGPWEQYF.

About this clonotype: A single base separates this from a much larger clone, so it may be a read error. CDR3 protein: CNARDSLAGGPYEQYF. CDR3 DNA: TGCAATGCTAGAGATTCGCTAGCGGGAGGGCCGTACGAGCAGTACTTC. This chain links TRBV20-1 with TRBJ2-7, with TRBD2 identical over 12 bases. Germline assignment: CDR1 DFQATT and CDR2 SNEGSKA (reference sequence). This CDR3 contains 16 residues.

This clonotype has more than one count but fewer than ten. V and J are TRBV5-1 and TRBJ1-1; D is ambiguous. The CDR3 extends over 12 amino acids. The germline V and J ends were trimmed by 0 bases and 7 bases, with 7 bases remaining between them. The V gene's germline CDR1 is SGHRS and CDR2 YFSETQ. CDR3 amino acids: CASSLDVGEAFF. CDR3 in DNA: TGCGCCAGCAGCTTGGATGTTGGTGAAGCTTTCTTT.

This clonotype was detected only a few times. The chain combines TRBV10-1 with TRBJ2-5; no firm D call. This CDR3 is 14 amino acids long. Looked up from germline, CDR1 is WNHNN and CDR2 is SYGVQD (reference sequence). V lost 3 bases to trimming and J lost 1 base, with 9 bases between them. CDR3 sequence: CASSEAQAQETQYF. CDR3 bases: TGCGCCAGCAGTGAAGCGCAGGCCCAAGAGACCCAGTACTTC.

There are many counts of this clonotype. The V gene is TRBV5-1, the J gene TRBJ2-7; 11 nucleotides match TRBD2. Losses at the gene ends were 0 bases for V and 4 bases for J; bases not matched to a gene: 3. This CDR3 has 15 residues. The germline V gene has CDR1 SGHRS and CDR2 YFSETQ. CDR3 sequence reads: CASSLGGLADYEQYF. The CDR3 coding sequence is TGCGCCAGCAGCTTGGGGGGACTAGCGGATTACGAGCAGTACTTC.

As regards this clonotype: A much larger clone is a single base away; this may be a read error. The chain has TRBV5-1 and TRBJ2-1; possibly TRBD1 or TRBD2 for D (6 bases each). Germline V gene lookup returns CDR1 SGHRS and CDR2 YFSETQ. The CDR3 is 13 residues long. The V end lost 5 bases, the J end lost 13 bases, and 19 bases lay between the germline ends. CDR3 region: CASRRGQQETQFF. DNA of the CDR3: TGCGCCAGCAGGCGGGGACAACAAGAGACCCAGTTCTTC.

The chain combines TRBV19 with TRBJ2-1; D call uncertain. CDR1 is LNHDA, CDR2 SQIVND, per germline (reference sequence). The CDR3 length is 15 residues. V was cut by 1 base and J by 0 bases, with 7 bases left in between. In nucleotides, the CDR3 is TGTGCCAGTAGTATAGCGGAGAGCTCCTACAATGAGCAGTTCTTC. Amino acid sequence: CASSIAESSYNEQFF.

The chain is built from TRBV30 and TRBJ2-3; TRBD2 might be the D (6 bases). The CDR3 has 14 amino acids. Germline loops: CDR1 GTSNPN, CDR2 SVGIG (reference sequence). V was trimmed by 0 bases and J by 4 bases, leaving 11 bases between them. The CDR3 DNA reads as TGTGCCTGGAGTGTACGGGAGAGCTCAGATACGCAGTATTTT. It translates to CAWSVRESSDTQYF.

A few counts support this clonotype. The rearrangement links TRBV18 to TRBJ2-3; 10 nucleotides align to TRBD2. The trim removed 2 bases at V and 5 bases at J, leaving 1 base unmatched. This CDR3 spans 14 amino acids. From germline, CDR1 is KGHSH and CDR2 LQKENI. The CDR3 spells CASSPGLAEDTQYF. The CDR3, as DNA: TGTGCCAGCTCACCAGGACTAGCGGAAGATACGCAGTATTTT.

V is TRBV7-9 and J is TRBJ1-6; D is perhaps TRBD1 (6 bases). The germline gives CDR1 SEHNR, CDR2 FQNEAQ (reference sequence). The CDR3 runs 14 residues. V was cut by 5 bases and J by 5 bases, with 10 bases left in between. The CDR3 region is CASSRQGNNSPLHF. The CDR3 DNA is TGTGCCAGCAGCAGGCAGGGGAATAATTCACCCCTCCACTTT.

The rearrangement uses TRBV29-1 and TRBJ2-5; D not resolved. CDR1 SQVTM and CDR2 ANQGSEA come from the germline V gene. Trimming took off 5 bases at V and 5 bases at J, with 12 bases between the two ends. This CDR3 has 12 residues. DNA of the CDR3: TGCAGCGTTCAGGCATCCCGGGAGACCCAGTACTTC. Translated, it gives CSVQASRETQYF.

V is TRBV3-1 and J is TRBJ1-6; TRBD1 might be the D (6 bases). The V gene's germline CDR1 is LGHDT and CDR2 YNNKEL (reference sequence). CDR3 length: 15 residues. The germline V and J ends were trimmed by 4 bases and 6 bases, with 13 bases remaining between them. As DNA, the CDR3 is TGTGCCAGCAGCCCTACGCGGGACACTAATTCACCCCTCCACTTT. Protein: CASSPTRDTNSPLHF.

In regard to this clonotype: Because the CDR3 is missing its conserved closing phenylalanine or tryptophan, this is likely a read error. This chain uses TRBV7-9 with TRBJ2-5; 7 nucleotides match TRBD1. This CDR3 is built from 12 residues. CDR1 and CDR2 from the germline V gene are SEHNR and FQNEAQ (reference sequence). The ends lost 8 bases at V and 2 bases at J; junction bases unmatched: 2. CDR3 nucleotides: TGTGCCAGCCTCAGGGGGCAAGAGACCCAGTACGTC. Its protein product is CASLRGQETQYV.

The sample holds a few counts of this clonotype. The J gene is TRBJ2-3, the V gene TRBV7-2; tentatively, D is TRBD1 (7 bases). With 5 bases removed from V and 4 bases from J, the gap between germline ends came to 22 bases. The germline V gene encodes CDR1 SGHTA and CDR2 FQGNSA. The CDR3 consists of 17 residues. The CDR3 is CASSPRGGGIGSDTQYF. CDR3 DNA sequence: TGTGCCAGCAGCCCCCGAGGGGGCGGGATAGGTTCAGATACGCAGTATTTT.

The J gene is TRBJ1-2, the V gene TRBV25-1, with TRBD1 matching over 9 bases. With V trimmed by 0 bases and J by 3 bases, 5 bases remained unmatched. The CDR3 totals 16 residues. CDR1 and CDR2 from the germline V gene are MGHDK and SYGVNS. The CDR3 here is CASSEYNRGQDYGYTF. The CDR3 DNA reads TGTGCCAGCAGTGAATATAACAGGGGGCAGGACTATGGCTACACCTTC.

V is TRBV29-1 and J is TRBJ1-2, with D unresolved. This CDR3 comprises 11 residues. The V gene's germline CDR1 is SQVTM and CDR2 ANQGSEA. The V gene lost 7 bases and the J gene lost 1 base, with 7 bases spanning the gap. CDR3 region: CSGEINYGYTF. As DNA, the CDR3 is TGCAGCGGCGAAATTAACTATGGCTACACCTTC.

This clonotype was seen a few times. The chain links TRBV20-1 to TRBJ2-5; TRBD2 matches 9 bases. This CDR3 has 14 amino acids. V lost 5 bases to trimming and J lost 4 bases; unmatched junction nucleotides: 8. Germline values: CDR1 DFQATT, CDR2 SNEGSKA (reference sequence). The CDR3 DNA follows: TGCAGTGCTGGGCTGATAGCGGGAGTAGAGACCCAGTACTTC. Its translation: CSAGLIAGVETQYF.

J is TRBJ1-6 and V is TRBV25-1; D is unresolved. CDR1 and CDR2 (germline): MGHDK, SYGVNS. This CDR3 comprises 14 residues. V was cut by 5 bases and J by 5 bases, with 10 bases left in between. CDR3 DNA: TGTGCCAGCAGTAACGGGCAGGATAATTCACCCCTCCACTTT. Residues: CASSNGQDNSPLHF.

The rearrangement links TRBV9 to TRBJ1-2; 7 bases match TRBD1. This CDR3 is 16 amino acids long. Trimming cost V 3 bases and J 4 bases; bases outside gene matches: 12. Germline values: CDR1 SGDLS, CDR2 YYNGEE. The DNA for the CDR3 is TGTGCCAGCAGCGCCACCGGCAGGGGGGAAGGCTATGGCTACACCTTC. Translated, it gives CASSATGRGEGYGYTF.